These T cell receptor beta chains were read from a single sample in a study of blood T cell repertoires in COVID-19. Profiling relied on immunoSEQ multiplex PCR, and the TCRdb table lists in-frame clones only, not all of them. Of 70,000 to 95,000 clones listed, more than 90% are singletons. The specimen was peripheral blood. The source is a human donor with active COVID-19. The donor label of this sample is uncertain. The CDR3 runs from the conserved cysteine through the conserved F or W. The D gene is left open where the match is weak. The size of a clone is reported for some rows only, either as once, few or many, or as a class for expanded clones.

V: TRBV3-1/TRBV3-2
J: TRBJ2-3
size: .
D: .
CDR3: CASSQPRRDGSGSTDTQYF
DNA: TGTGCCAGCAGCCAGCCTAGAAGGGACGGTAGCGGCTCCACAGATACGCAGTATTTT

V: TRBV28
J: TRBJ2-7
size: .
D: TRBD2
CDR3: CASSEPGLAGGEYEQYF
DNA: TGTGCCAGCAGCGAACCGGGACTAGCGGGAGGCGAGTACGAGCAGTACTTC

V: TRBV7-8
J: TRBJ1-1
size: .
D: .
CDR3: CASSLALIVEAFF
DNA: TGTGCCAGCAGCTTAGCGTTAATAGTAGAAGCTTTCTTT

V: TRBV9
J: TRBJ2-3
size: .
D: .
CDR3: CASSIGLSVSTDTQYF
DNA: TGTGCCAGCAGCATCGGACTTAGCGTTAGCACAGATACGCAGTATTTT

V: TRBV6-1
J: TRBJ1-2
size: .
D: TRBD1
CDR3: CASREHGAGGQGWGYGYTF
DNA: TGTGCCAGCAGGGAACACGGGGCTGGGGGACAGGGTTGGGGCTATGGCTACACCTTC

V: TRBV27
J: TRBJ2-7
size: .
D: TRBD1
CDR3: CASRGDRVSYEQYF
DNA: TGTGCCAGCAGGGGGGACAGGGTAAGCTACGAGCAGTACTTC

V: TRBV7-2
J: TRBJ2-3
size: .
D: .
CDR3: CASSLGPMRSTNTDTQYF
DNA: TGTGCCAGCAGCTTAGGACCTATGAGGAGCACTAACACAGATACGCAGTATTTT

V: TRBV7-2
J: TRBJ1-5
size: .
D: .
CDR3: CASSLEGDQPQHF
DNA: TGTGCCAGCAGCTTAGAGGGGGATCAGCCCCAGCATTTT

V: TRBV5-5
J: TRBJ2-1
size: .
D: .
CDR3: CASSERERLDDEQFF
DNA: TGTGCCAGCAGCGAGCGCGAAAGACTAGACGATGAGCAGTTCTTC

V: TRBV19
J: TRBJ2-1
size: .
D: TRBD2
CDR3: CASSSRLAGIQFGEQFF
DNA: TGTGCCAGTAGCTCCAGACTAGCGGGTATACAATTTGGTGAGCAGTTCTTC

V: TRBV19
J: TRBJ2-1
size: .
D: TRBD1
CDR3: CASEAGTGPGNEQFF
DNA: TGTGCCAGCGAGGCCGGGACAGGGCCTGGCAATGAGCAGTTCTTC

V: TRBV7-8
J: TRBJ2-1
size: .
D: .
CDR3: CASRAVNEQFF
DNA: TGTGCCAGCAGGGCCGTGAATGAGCAGTTCTTC

V: TRBV6-2/TRBV6-3
J: TRBJ1-5
size: .
D: .
CDR3: CASSGRGRNQPQHF
DNA: TGTGCCAGCAGTGGGAGAGGCAGGAATCAGCCCCAGCATTTT

V: TRBV6-1
J: TRBJ1-1
size: .
D: .
CDR3: CASSDGTGVTEAFF
DNA: TGTGCCAGCAGTGACGGAACCGGGGTCACTGAAGCTTTCTTT

V: TRBV9
J: TRBJ1-4
size: .
D: .
CDR3: CASSVGVREGEKLFF
DNA: TGTGCCAGCAGCGTAGGCGTCAGGGAAGGAGAAAAACTGTTTTTT

V: TRBV24-1
J: TRBJ2-1
size: .
D: TRBD2
CDR3: CATSDRTSGRSYEQFF
DNA: TGTGCCACCAGTGACCGGACTAGCGGGAGGTCCTATGAGCAGTTCTTC

V: TRBV6-4
J: TRBJ2-3
size: .
D: .
CDR3: CASSEVEAAQNTQYF
DNA: TGTGCCAGCAGTGAGGTCGAAGCGGCCCAAAATACGCAGTATTTT

V: TRBV5-4
J: TRBJ2-1
size: .
D: .
CDR3: CASSMSAGSTYNEQFF
DNA: TGTGCCAGCAGCATGTCGGCGGGAAGCACCTACAATGAGCAGTTCTTC

V: TRBV5-5
J: TRBJ1-6
size: .
D: .
CDR3: CASSLTDNSPLHF
DNA: TGTGCCAGCAGCTTAACTGATAATTCACCCCTCCACTTT

V: TRBV5-1
J: TRBJ2-1
size: .
D: .
CDR3: CASSSRAGLSSYNEQFF
DNA: TGCGCCAGCAGCTCTCGGGCGGGGCTAAGCTCCTACAATGAGCAGTTCTTC

V: TRBV18
J: TRBJ2-5
size: .
D: .
CDR3: CASSPTGTKETQYF
DNA: TGTGCCAGCTCACCGACCGGGACAAAAGAGACCCAGTACTTC

V: TRBV6-1
J: TRBJ1-5
size: .
D: .
CDR3: CASSEWRGLNQPQHF
DNA: TGTGCCAGCAGTGAATGGAGAGGGCTCAATCAGCCCCAGCATTTT

V: TRBV19
J: TRBJ2-1
size: .
D: TRBD2
CDR3: CASSTRTSGGSSYNEQFF
DNA: TGTGCCAGTAGTACGCGGACTAGCGGGGGGAGCTCCTACAATGAGCAGTTCTTC

V: TRBV5-1
J: TRBJ2-1
size: .
D: TRBD2
CDR3: CASSLGTSGGYGFF
DNA: TGCGCCAGCAGCTTAGGGACTAGCGGGGGATACGGGTTCTTC

V: TRBV5-1
J: TRBJ2-7
size: .
D: TRBD2
CDR3: CASRPIAGGPSEQYF
DNA: TGCGCCAGCAGACCTATAGCGGGAGGGCCTAGCGAGCAGTACTTC

V: TRBV5-1
J: TRBJ2-2
size: once
D: .
CDR3: CASSLGAGNTGELFF
DNA: TGCGCCAGCAGCTTGGGGGCGGGGAACACCGGGGAGCTGTTTTTT

V: TRBV21-1
J: TRBJ1-2
size: .
D: .
CDR3: CASSKAPGGPGYTF
DNA: TGTGCCAGCAGCAAAGCACCAGGGGGGCCTGGCTACACCTTC

V: TRBV5-4
J: TRBJ2-6
size: .
D: .
CDR3: CASGPLGANVLTF
DNA: TGTGCCAGCGGCCCCCTCGGGGCCAACGTCCTGACTTTC

V: TRBV11-3
J: TRBJ1-5
size: .
D: TRBD1
CDR3: CASSPDGTVNQPQHF
DNA: TGTGCCAGCAGCCCCGATGGGACAGTCAATCAGCCCCAGCATTTT

V: TRBV12-5
J: TRBJ1-3
size: .
D: TRBD1
CDR3: CASGSGQGAGNTIYF
DNA: TGTGCTAGTGGATCAGGACAGGGGGCTGGAAACACCATATATTTT

V: TRBV10-1
J: TRBJ1-6
size: .
D: .
CDR3: CASSPGQHNSPLHF
DNA: TGCGCCAGCAGTCCTGGACAGCATAATTCACCCCTCCACTTT

V: TRBV11-3
J: TRBJ2-7
size: .
D: .
CDR3: CASSPPWQGSYEQYF
DNA: TGTGCCAGCAGCCCCCCGTGGCAGGGCTCCTACGAGCAGTACTTC

V: TRBV11-2
J: TRBJ2-2
size: .
D: TRBD1
CDR3: CASSPGQGAGELFF
DNA: TGTGCCAGCAGCCCGGGACAGGGGGCCGGGGAGCTGTTTTTT

V: TRBV28
J: TRBJ2-7
size: .
D: TRBD2
CDR3: CACRLAGGPFRYEQYF
DNA: TGTGCCTGCAGACTAGCGGGAGGGCCTTTTCGCTACGAGCAGTACTTC

V: TRBV20-1
J: TRBJ1-1
size: .
D: .
CDR3: CSAPRPGDAFF
DNA: TGCAGTGCTCCACGCCCGGGAGACGCTTTCTTT

V: TRBV18
J: TRBJ1-1
size: .
D: .
CDR3: CASSQGQGTNTEAFF
DNA: TGTGCCAGCTCACAGGGGCAGGGGACGAACACTGAAGCTTTCTTT

V: TRBV12-3/TRBV12-4
J: TRBJ1-2
size: once
D: .
CDR3: CASSFAGGGYTF
DNA: TGTGCCAGCAGTTTCGCGGGCGGTGGCTACACCTTC

V: TRBV27
J: TRBJ1-1
size: .
D: .
CDR3: CASSLRTDTEAFF
DNA: TGTGCCAGCAGTTTGAGGACAGACACTGAAGCTTTCTTT

V: TRBV5-1
J: TRBJ2-5
size: once
D: .
CDR3: CASSLSPGVGETQYF
DNA: TGCGCCAGCAGCTTGAGTCCGGGGGTGGGAGAGACCCAGTACTTC

V: TRBV18
J: TRBJ1-1
size: .
D: .
CDR3: CASSPRSDTEAFF
DNA: TGTGCCAGCTCACCAAGATCAGACACTGAAGCTTTCTTT

V: TRBV18
J: TRBJ2-5
size: .
D: .
CDR3: CASSPDVSARETQYF
DNA: TGTGCCAGCTCACCAGACGTCTCAGCCAGGGAGACCCAGTACTTC

V: TRBV28
J: TRBJ2-1
size: .
D: TRBD2
CDR3: CASSLWGTSGRIKDEQFF
DNA: TGTGCCAGCAGTTTATGGGGGACTAGCGGGAGGATCAAGGATGAGCAGTTCTTC

V: TRBV9
J: TRBJ1-1
size: .
D: .
CDR3: CASSVGPGDTEAFF
DNA: TGTGCCAGCAGCGTCGGACCGGGGGACACTGAAGCTTTCTTT

V: TRBV14
J: TRBJ2-6
size: .
D: .
CDR3: CASSQDTGANVLTF
DNA: TGTGCCAGCAGCCAAGATACTGGGGCCAACGTCCTGACTTTC

V: TRBV5-1
J: TRBJ2-1
size: .
D: TRBD1
CDR3: CASSPTGTGGANEQFF
DNA: TGCGCCAGCAGCCCAACCGGGACAGGGGGCGCGAATGAGCAGTTCTTC

V: TRBV9
J: TRBJ2-7
size: .
D: .
CDR3: CASSVGGRGEQYF
DNA: TGTGCCAGCAGCGTAGGTGGCAGGGGCGAGCAGTACTTC

V: TRBV27
J: TRBJ2-5
size: .
D: .
CDR3: CARAMGSGETQYF
DNA: TGTGCCCGCGCGATGGGCTCTGGGGAGACCCAGTACTTC

V: TRBV4-1
J: TRBJ2-1
size: .
D: TRBD1
CDR3: CASSQERRDRGRRPEQFF
DNA: TGCGCCAGCAGCCAAGAAAGGAGAGACAGGGGAAGGCGCCCTGAGCAGTTCTTC

V: TRBV5-3
J: TRBJ2-7
size: .
D: .
CDR3: CARFLGWGSPYEQYF
DNA: TGTGCCAGATTCTTGGGGTGGGGCTCCCCCTACGAGCAGTACTTC

V: TRBV5-1
J: TRBJ1-6
size: .
D: TRBD1
CDR3: CASSIEGGKSPLHF
DNA: TGCGCCAGCAGCATTGAAGGGGGCAAATCACCCCTCCACTTT

V: TRBV5-1
J: TRBJ2-1
size: .
D: TRBD2
CDR3: CASSLAGTRGRNDEQFF
DNA: TGCGCCAGCAGCTTGGCCGGGACTAGAGGCCGCAATGATGAGCAGTTCTTC

V: TRBV11-2
J: TRBJ2-5
size: .
D: TRBD1
CDR3: CASSFRDRQETQYF
DNA: TGTGCCAGCAGCTTCCGGGACAGACAAGAGACCCAGTACTTC

V: TRBV7-9
J: TRBJ1-1
size: .
D: .
CDR3: CASRRGGVNTEAFF
DNA: TGTGCCAGCAGAAGAGGGGGGGTTAACACTGAAGCTTTCTTT

V: TRBV9
J: TRBJ2-2
size: .
D: TRBD1
CDR3: CASSGQGDTGELFF
DNA: TGTGCCAGCAGCGGGCAGGGGGATACCGGGGAGCTGTTTTTT

V: TRBV25-1
J: TRBJ2-3
size: .
D: .
CDR3: CASSATSRAVWGTDTQYF
DNA: TGTGCCAGCAGTGCTACTAGTCGCGCTGTTTGGGGCACAGATACGCAGTATTTT